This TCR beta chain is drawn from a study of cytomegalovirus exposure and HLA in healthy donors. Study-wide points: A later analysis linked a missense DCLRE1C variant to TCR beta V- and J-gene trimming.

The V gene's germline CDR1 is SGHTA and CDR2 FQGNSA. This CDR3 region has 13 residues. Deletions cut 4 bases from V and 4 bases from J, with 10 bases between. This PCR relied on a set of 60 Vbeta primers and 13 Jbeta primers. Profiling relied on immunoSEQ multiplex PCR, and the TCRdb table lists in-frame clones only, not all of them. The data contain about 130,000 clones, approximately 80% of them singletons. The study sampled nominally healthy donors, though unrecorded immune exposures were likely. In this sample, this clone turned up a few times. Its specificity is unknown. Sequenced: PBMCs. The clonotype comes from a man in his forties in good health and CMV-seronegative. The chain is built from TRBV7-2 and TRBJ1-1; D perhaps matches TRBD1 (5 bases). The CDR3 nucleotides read TGTGCCAGCAGCTGGGACGGGGGCACTGAAGCTTTCTTT. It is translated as CASSWDGGTEAFF.